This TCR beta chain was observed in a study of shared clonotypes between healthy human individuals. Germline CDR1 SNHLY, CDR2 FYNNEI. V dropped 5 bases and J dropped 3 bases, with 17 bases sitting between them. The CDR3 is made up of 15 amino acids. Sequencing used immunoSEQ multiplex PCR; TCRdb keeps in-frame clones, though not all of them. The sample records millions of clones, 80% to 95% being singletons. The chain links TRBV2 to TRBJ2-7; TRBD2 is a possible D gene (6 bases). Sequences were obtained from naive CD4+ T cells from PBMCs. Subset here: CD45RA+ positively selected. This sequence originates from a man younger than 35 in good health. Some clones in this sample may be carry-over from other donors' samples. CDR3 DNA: TGTGCCAGCAGTCCCGGGGGAAGCCTGGACTACGAGCAGTACTTC. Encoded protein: CASSPGGSLDYEQYF.